The clone carrying this TCR beta chain appeared many times. This entry comes from a study of regulatory T cells in long-lasting Graves disease. Germline loops: CDR1 SGHAT, CDR2 FQNNGV. The CDR3 covers 13 residues. V was cut by 2 bases and J by 6 bases, with 10 bases left in between. Time point in this sample: persistent/refractory GD, antithyroid drugs over 5 years with positive TRAb. Generation of the TCR library employed RNA extracted from PBMCs. EDTA tubes held approximately 8.8 milliliters of peripheral blood from each patient. Building the TCR beta libraries relied on iRepertoire HTBI primers, and CDR3 regions underwent Arm-PCR. TCRdb re-called the multiplex PCR reads through MiXCR, storing one row per CDR3 protein. This table has some 440,000 distinct CDR3 sequences, around 21% appearing once.

The TCR sequence derives from a female donor with Graves disease. The chain is built from TRBV11-2 and TRBJ1-1, with D tentatively TRBD1 (5 bases). The sample consisted of peripheral blood mononuclear cells (PBMCs), taken when the disease was refractory, from a patient treated with antithyroid drugs. CDR3 sequence reads: CASSLTGASEAFF. CDR3 sequence (DNA): TGTGCCAGCAGCTTAACAGGAGCCTCTGAAGCTTTCTTT.